The present T cell receptor beta chain was sequenced within a study of T cell changes during pregnancy in multiple sclerosis. Only in-frame clones appear in the TCRdb table, and some are missing; sequencing was by immunoSEQ multiplex PCR. The sample carries 98,000 or so clones, under 95% recorded once. CDR1 is SNHLY and CDR2 is FYNNEI in the germline V gene. The CDR3 spans 14 residues. V was clipped by 8 bases and J by 5 bases; unmatched bases: 11. Sequenced material: peripheral blood, taken after pregnancy. The sequence was collected from a female donor with multiple sclerosis, enrolled in a pregnancy study. This chain connects TRBV2 to TRBJ1-2; 7 bases align to TRBD1. CDR3 loop: CASEDRAIPYGYTF. CDR3 DNA sequence: TGTGCCAGCGAAGACAGGGCAATTCCGTATGGCTACACCTTC.